The present TCR beta chain was sequenced within a study of cytomegalovirus exposure and HLA in healthy donors. This clone occurred a few times. As yet, its antigen is unknown. Regarding the study as a whole: Associated with cytomegalovirus, according to the listing, were 164 TCR beta chains. Being productive about 90% or about 30% of the time was typical of most TCR beta V segments in an earlier analysis.

Germline V gene data show CDR1 as MDHEN and CDR2 as SYDVKM. Deletions cut 4 bases from V and 3 bases from J, with 7 bases between. This CDR3 spans 12 amino acids. PCR employed 60 Vbeta and 13 Jbeta primers. Method: immunoSEQ multiplex PCR; TCRdb's copy keeps in-frame clones and lacks some. Of around 110,000 clones listed, 75% to 85% are singletons. The sequenced sample was PBMCs. The chain carries TRBV28 and TRBJ2-7; D ambiguous. The sequence came from a young man in good health and CMV-seropositive. DNA for the CDR3: TGTGCCAGCAGTTCCCACATCTACGAGCAGTACTTC. Translated, it gives CASSSHIYEQYF.